This TCR beta chain was documented in a study of patients and donors after allogeneic stem cell transplantation. TCRdb reprocessed the RT-PCR reads via MiXCR and lists one record per CDR3 protein. The sample includes roughly 200,000 distinct CDR3 sequences, 35% to 50% of them seen just once. V was clipped by 9 bases and J by 5 bases; unmatched bases: 4. The V gene's germline CDR1 is KGHDR and CDR2 SFDVKD. The CDR3 covers 12 residues. The source of this sequence is a human donor who was either an allogeneic HSCT recipient or a stem cell or donor lymphocyte infusion donor (not recorded which). It is not recorded whose cells these are; they may come from a transplant donor. The chain employs TRBV24-1 and TRBJ2-3; 7 bases match TRBD1. The sample taken for sequencing was blood, either unsorted or a sorted T cell fraction (not recorded which). CDR3 in DNA: TGTGCCACCGCAGACAGGGAAGATACGCAGTATTTT. Translating gives CATADREDTQYF.